The rows below give T cell receptor beta chains drawn from one sample of a study of blood T cell repertoires in COVID-19. Libraries were prepared by immunoSEQ multiplex PCR; TCRdb keeps only in-frame clonotypes and omits some of them. The data contain about 26,000 clones, roughly 91% of them seen just once; the ten biggest clones take up around 4.9%. Material: peripheral blood. The receptor source for this set is a man aged 70-80 years with active COVID-19. Each CDR3 is given with its conserved first and last residue. The D gene is left open where the match is weak. Clone size is not always given. Where it is, it says once, few, many or a class for expanded clones.

cdr3_length	v_call	d_call	j_call	clone_size	cdr3_aa	cdr3_nt
16	TRBV29-1	TRBD1	TRBJ2-3	NA	CSARTTGASSTDTQYF	TGCAGCGCAAGAACGACAGGGGCTTCTAGCACAGATACGCAGTATTTT
15	TRBV19	NA	TRBJ1-1	NA	CASTKTRTQNTEAFF	TGTGCCAGCACAAAAACCCGGACTCAGAACACTGAAGCTTTCTTT
13	TRBV9	TRBD1	TRBJ1-1	few	CASSVGQGSEAFF	TGTGCCAGCAGCGTTGGACAGGGGTCTGAAGCTTTCTTT
15	TRBV2	TRBD1	TRBJ1-1	NA	CASSEAEGAMTEAFF	TGTGCCAGCAGTGAAGCGGAGGGGGCCATGACTGAAGCTTTCTTT
14	TRBV4-1	NA	TRBJ2-1	NA	CASSQSGGDNEQFF	TGCGCCAGCAGCCAATCTGGAGGGGACAATGAGCAGTTCTTC
15	TRBV18	NA	TRBJ1-2	once	CASSPGQGPNYGYTF	TGTGCCAGCTCACCCGGGCAGGGGCCAAACTATGGCTACACCTTC
14	TRBV7-8	NA	TRBJ2-7	few	CASSLGSRPYEQYF	TGTGCCAGCAGCTTAGGGTCTAGGCCGTACGAGCAGTACTTC
14	TRBV4-3	NA	TRBJ2-5	NA	CASSQERLGGTQYF	TGCGCCAGCAGCCAAGAGCGTTTGGGGGGGACCCAGTACTTC
17	TRBV5-1	TRBD2	TRBJ2-7	NA	CASSPNLAGQFAYEQYF	TGCGCCAGCAGCCCGAACCTAGCGGGGCAATTTGCCTACGAGCAGTACTTC
14	TRBV30	TRBD2	TRBJ2-3	NA	CAWGGLAVTDTQYF	TGTGCCTGGGGGGGACTAGCGGTCACAGATACGCAGTATTTT
15	TRBV7-2	TRBD1	TRBJ2-1	NA	CASRRDRGSYNEQFF	TGTGCCAGCAGACGCGACAGGGGCTCCTACAATGAGCAGTTCTTC
11	TRBV19	NA	TRBJ1-1	NA	CASSSVPEAFF	TGTGCCAGTAGTTCGGTCCCTGAAGCTTTCTTT
12	TRBV29-1	NA	TRBJ1-2	NA	CSVDRRGYGYTF	TGCAGCGTTGATAGGCGGGGCTATGGCTACACCTTC
14	TRBV5-4	NA	TRBJ2-7	NA	CASSSGQKTYEQYF	TGTGCCAGCAGCTCAGGACAGAAGACCTACGAGCAGTACTTC
14	TRBV3-1/TRBV3-2	NA	TRBJ1-5	NA	CASSQTGSYQPQHF	TGTGCCAGCAGCCAAACAGGGTCATATCAGCCCCAGCATTTT
14	TRBV11-3	TRBD1	TRBJ2-1	NA	CASSPRTGGESLFF	TGTGCCAGCAGCCCTCGGACAGGGGGGGAGTCGCTGTTCTTC
15	TRBV7-2	NA	TRBJ2-2	NA	CASSLDSLNTGELFF	TGTGCCAGCAGCTTGGACAGTCTAAACACCGGGGAGCTGTTTTTT
14	TRBV27	TRBD1	TRBJ1-5	NA	CASREGAWNQPQHF	TGTGCCAGCAGGGAGGGGGCTTGGAATCAGCCCCAGCATTTT
11	TRBV6-2/TRBV6-3	NA	TRBJ1-1	medium-sized	CASSYSQEAFF	TGTGCCAGCAGTTACTCTCAGGAAGCTTTCTTT
18	TRBV5-8	NA	TRBJ2-3	NA	CASSFGSEWGPSTDTQYF	TGTGCCAGCAGCTTTGGGTCCGAGTGGGGCCCGAGCACAGATACGCAGTATTTT
15	TRBV3-1/TRBV3-2	NA	TRBJ2-2	NA	CASSQGRVSTGELFF	TGTGCCAGCAGCCAAGGTAGAGTAAGCACCGGGGAGCTGTTTTTT
12	TRBV3-1/TRBV3-2	NA	TRBJ2-1	NA	CASSQGGSEQFF	TGTGCCAGCAGCCAGGGAGGTAGTGAGCAGTTCTTC
14	TRBV10-1	NA	TRBJ2-3	once	CASSGGLTWDTQYF	TGCGCCAGCAGTGGGGGGCTTACATGGGATACGCAGTATTTT
15	TRBV18	NA	TRBJ1-3	NA	CASSGGLLAGNTIYF	TGTGCCAGCTCGGGAGGACTCCTCGCTGGAAACACCATATATTTT
14	TRBV6-5	TRBD1	TRBJ2-3	NA	CASSYWTGEDTQYF	TGTGCCAGCAGTTACTGGACAGGGGAAGATACGCAGTATTTT